Listed below are T cell receptor beta chains from one sample, sequenced in a study of T cell responses to AZD1222 COVID-19 vaccine. TCRdb's table, derived via immunoSEQ multiplex PCR, lists solely in-frame clones and lacks some. The sample has about 110,000 clones, about 91% seen once. The material sequenced was peripheral blood, taken on day 0 of AZD1222 vaccination. These receptors came from an adult in good health. The CDR3 runs from the conserved cysteine through the conserved F or W. A D gene is named only where the DNA matches it firmly. The listing skips clone size in some rows; elsewhere it reads once, few, many or a size class.

j_call v_call clone_size d_call cdr3_aa cdr3_nt
TRBJ1-4 TRBV4-1 . . CASSQANLRVDEKLFF TGCGCCAGCAGCCAAGCGAATCTAAGGGTAGATGAAAAACTGTTTTTT
TRBJ2-1 TRBV2 few . CASRQETSPNGEQFF TGTGCCAGCAGACAAGAGACTTCCCCAAACGGGGAGCAGTTCTTC
TRBJ2-1 TRBV11-2 once . CASRSRQVPRDEQFF TGTGCCAGCAGATCCCGACAGGTCCCCCGGGATGAGCAGTTCTTC
TRBJ1-2 TRBV9 . TRBD1 CASSVTQGVGGYTF TGTGCCAGCAGCGTAACACAGGGGGTGGGTGGCTACACCTTC
TRBJ2-5 TRBV12-5 . . CASGSEETQYF TGTGCTAGTGGTTCGGAAGAGACCCAGTACTTC
TRBJ1-5 TRBV4-3 . . CASSHEFDGIGQPQHF TGCGCCAGCAGCCACGAATTCGACGGCATCGGGCAGCCCCAGCATTTT
TRBJ1-1 TRBV19 . . CAAGGRTEAFF TGTGCCGCCGGGGGACGCACTGAAGCTTTCTTT
TRBJ1-1 TRBV18 . TRBD1 CASSPTRTGGVTEAFF TGTGCCAGCTCACCGACTCGGACAGGGGGTGTCACTGAAGCTTTCTTT
TRBJ1-2 TRBV6-5 . TRBD1 CASRAGQGFNYGYTF TGTGCCAGCAGAGCCGGACAGGGGTTTAACTATGGCTACACCTTC
TRBJ2-7 TRBV5-3 . . CARSFATHYEQYF TGTGCCAGAAGCTTTGCCACTCACTACGAGCAGTACTTC
TRBJ1-6 TRBV29-1 . . CSVELGTQGGCSPLHF TGCAGCGTTGAGCTAGGGACTCAGGGCGGTTGTTCACCCCTCCACTTT
TRBJ2-2 TRBV11-2 . TRBD2 CATEGGRARNTGELFF TGTGCCACTGAGGGCGGGAGGGCCCGGAACACCGGGGAGCTGTTTTTT
TRBJ2-7 TRBV2 few TRBD2 CASTLTSGAHYEQYF TGTGCCAGCACTTTGACTAGCGGGGCCCACTACGAGCAGTACTTC
TRBJ2-1 TRBV2 . . CASTRTNYNEQFF TGTGCCAGCACCAGAACGAACTACAATGAGCAGTTCTTC
TRBJ1-2 TRBV6-5 . . CASTPDRSSGYTF TGTGCCAGCACCCCCGACAGATCGTCTGGCTACACCTTC
TRBJ1-5 TRBV30 . . CAWGVGARNQPQHF TGTGCCTGGGGGGTGGGAGCCCGCAATCAGCCCCAGCATTTT
TRBJ1-4 TRBV5-1 . . CASSLRPTNEKLFF TGCGCCAGCAGCTTGAGACCAACTAATGAAAAACTGTTTTTT
TRBJ1-3 TRBV3-1/TRBV3-2 . . CASSPKSVGSGRNTIYF TGTGCCAGCAGCCCAAAAAGCGTAGGGTCGGGTAGAAACACCATATATTTT
TRBJ1-1 TRBV7-9 . . CASSLAGAVAFF TGTGCCAGCAGCTTAGCGGGGGCGGTAGCTTTCTTT
TRBJ2-7 TRBV30 . TRBD2 CAWSVRRGLGYEQYF TGTGCCTGGAGTGTACGGCGGGGACTAGGCTACGAGCAGTACTTC
TRBJ1-6 TRBV15 few TRBD1 CATSRPGQGLGNSPLHF TGTGCCACCAGCAGGCCGGGACAGGGGTTGGGTAATTCACCCCTCCACTTT
TRBJ1-5 TRBV5-6 . TRBD1 CASSSTGVNQPQHF TGTGCCAGCAGCTCCACAGGGGTTAATCAGCCCCAGCATTTT
TRBJ2-5 TRBV18 . . CASSPWERETQYF TGTGCCAGCTCACCGTGGGAGAGGGAGACCCAGTACTTC
TRBJ2-7 TRBV6-2/TRBV6-3 . . CASSYGGTQVAEQYF TGTGCCAGCAGTTACGGCGGGACGCAGGTGGCTGAGCAGTACTTC
TRBJ2-3 TRBV10-3 . TRBD2 CAISDPGGYTDTQYF TGTGCCATCAGTGATCCGGGAGGGTACACAGATACGCAGTATTTT
TRBJ1-2 TRBV4-3 . TRBD1 CASSQLTGGGYTF TGCGCCAGCAGCCAATTGACAGGGGGAGGCTACACCTTC
TRBJ2-5 TRBV5-4 once TRBD1 CASSLGQGVAQETQYF TGTGCCAGCAGCTTGGGGCAGGGGGTGGCCCAAGAGACCCAGTACTTC
TRBJ2-3 TRBV5-1 . . CASSSRETDTQYF TGCGCCAGCAGCTCCAGAGAGACAGATACGCAGTATTTT
TRBJ2-7 TRBV12-3/TRBV12-4 . . CASSLGRVEQYF TGTGCCAGCAGTTTGGGCAGGGTCGAGCAGTACTTC
TRBJ1-1 TRBV6-5 . . CASSSTGLGEAFF TGTGCCAGCAGTTCGACAGGTCTAGGTGAAGCTTTCTTT
TRBJ2-1 TRBV7-9 . . CASSLGSLMDEQFF TGTGCCAGCAGCTTAGGCTCCTTAATGGATGAGCAGTTCTTC
TRBJ2-6 TRBV10-2 . . CASRSGEVSSGANVLTF TGCGCCAGCCGCTCTGGGGAGGTGAGCTCTGGGGCCAACGTCCTGACTTTC
TRBJ1-4 TRBV7-2 . . CASSLAGAGEKLFF TGTGCCAGCAGCTTAGCCGGGGCGGGGGAAAAACTGTTTTTT
TRBJ1-3 TRBV6-6 . . CASSPQSRGVSGNTIYF TGTGCCAGCAGTCCCCAGTCGCGGGGCGTCTCTGGAAACACCATATATTTT
TRBJ2-2 TRBV3-1/TRBV3-2 . . CASSQALLRTGELFF TGTGCCAGCAGCCAAGCCCTCCTCCGCACCGGGGAGCTGTTTTTT
TRBJ2-6 TRBV4-2 . TRBD1 CASATGAASGANVLTF TGTGCCAGTGCGACAGGGGCTGCCTCTGGGGCCAACGTCCTGACTTTC
TRBJ2-4 TRBV7-2 . TRBD2 CASSPTSGWGLNIQYF TGTGCCAGCAGCCCCACTAGCGGTTGGGGGTTAAACATTCAGTACTTC